The subject of this entry is one T cell receptor beta chain. Its antigen is not yet known. No per-base quality is available; no much larger clone lies one base away. The data are from a study of blood T cell repertoires in COVID-19 (TCRdb year 2020). About the investigation overall: Samples from collaborators originated in the United States, Italy and Spain and spanned both the acute and convalescent phases of COVID-19. The material from the prospective study consisted of cDNA or gDNA derived from T cells, B-cell-depleted T cells, or PBMCs. HLA class I and class II types, where available, came from metadata supplied by the sample provider rather than from assay-based typing. Subjects who had been exposed to COVID-19, were actively infected with it, or had recovered from it provided the deeply sampled blood TCRbeta repertoires that made up the dataset. The repertoires were released in a freely available public database intended as a resource for research on the immune response to SARS-CoV-2. Nearly every sample came with metadata listing a de-identified subject ID, COVID-19 status, age in years and sex. The samples were drawn from two sources: the first 160 participants of the ongoing ImmuneRACE study, and over 1,000 subjects contributed by 6 global collaborators. What the authors observed across the whole study: How much clinical and demographic metadata was included differed by source and by participant, and the metadata was provided uncurated.

CDR3 length: 11 amino acids, cysteine to phenylalanine. Kept here is only the CDR3 DNA, which spans 33 bases and is read in frame from base 1. The CDR1 and CDR2 encoded by the germline V gene are SQVTM and ANQGSEA. The junction shows trimming of 5 bases on V and 10 bases on J, and the gene matches do not reach 5 bases of it. TCRbeta CDR3 regions were amplified from genomic DNA by means of the immunoSEQ Assay, a bias-controlled multiplex PCR. Per the authors' processing: Within the assay, amplification of reference gene primers was used to estimate how many nucleated cells each sample contained. Sequence reads were collapsed and filtered to measure the absolute abundance of every unique TCRbeta CDR3 rearrangement. For each sample, productive Simpson clonality was calculated as the square root of Simpson's diversity index across productive rearrangements. TCRdb mirrors the immuneACCESS table, restricted to in-frame sequences. Some clones are absent from its copies; in checked studies, under half trace to an unresolved V gene, and the reason for the others is unknown. Clone size and the V and J calls come from that table; the DNA yielded D and trimming. The sample table holds roughly 140,000 clones, of which about 84% were seen once. The ten largest make up around 10% of the sample.

The collaborating institutions used their own protocols to collect whole blood in K2EDTA tubes. For TCRbeta analysis, collaborator samples were shipped as frozen whole blood, as isolated PBMCs, or as DNA extracted from either sample type. Recombination connected TRBV29-1 to TRBJ2-1; the central 7 bases match TRBD2. The sequenced sample consisted of peripheral blood. The clonotype was recovered from a woman at least 80 years old in a cohort sampled during active or convalescent COVID-19. The nucleotide sequence is TGCAGCGTTCGAGCGGGGTGGGAGCAGTTCTTC. Translated, it reads CSVRAGWEQFF.